A selection of T cell receptor beta chains follows, all from one sample in a study of blood T cell repertoires in COVID-19. Repertoires were generated with immunoSEQ multiplex PCR, while TCRdb's copy carries only in-frame clones and drops some. The sample has about 140,000 clones; more than 70% are singletons. The sample taken for sequencing was PBMCs or T cells enriched from blood (not recorded which). These receptors originate from a man aged 35-49 years with acute COVID-19. CDR3s include the opening cysteine and the closing phenylalanine or tryptophan. A D gene is named only where the DNA matches it firmly. Clone size is stated in some rows and not others, as once, few, many or a class when expanded.

V	size	D	J	CDR3	DNA
TRBV11-2	NA	NA	TRBJ2-1	CASSRAPKSSYNEQFF	TGTGCCAGCAGCCGCGCGCCGAAGAGCTCCTACAATGAGCAGTTCTTC
TRBV7-9	NA	NA	TRBJ1-2	CASSPGGLNYGYTF	TGTGCCAGCAGCCCCGGGGGGCTCAACTATGGCTACACCTTC
TRBV18	NA	TRBD1	TRBJ1-2	CASSPTGQGQAYGYTF	TGTGCCAGCTCACCAACGGGACAGGGACAAGCCTATGGCTACACCTTC
TRBV4-3	NA	NA	TRBJ2-2	CASSLDSATNTGELFF	TGCGCCAGCAGTCTCGACAGCGCTACGAACACCGGGGAGCTGTTTTTT
TRBV5-1	NA	NA	TRBJ2-5	CASSLSGVQETQYF	TGCGCCAGCAGCTTGTCCGGAGTTCAAGAGACCCAGTACTTC
TRBV5-1	once	TRBD2	TRBJ2-3	CASSFTPGLAGGTDTQYF	TGCGCCAGCAGCTTTACTCCGGGACTAGCGGGAGGCACAGATACGCAGTATTTT
TRBV18	NA	TRBD1	TRBJ1-6	CASSPLDRGRPLHF	TGTGCCAGCTCACCCCTGGACAGGGGGCGACCCCTCCACTTT
TRBV27	NA	TRBD2	TRBJ2-4	CASSPGTRFGVQYF	TGTGCCAGCAGCCCCGGGACTAGGTTTGGTGTTCAGTACTTC
TRBV12-5	NA	TRBD2	TRBJ2-2	CASGLRTSGGTGELFF	TGTGCTAGTGGTCTCAGGACTAGCGGGGGTACCGGGGAGCTGTTTTTT
TRBV28	NA	NA	TRBJ2-3	CASNPSYRVTDTQYF	TGTGCCAGCAATCCCTCTTACAGGGTCACAGATACGCAGTATTTT
TRBV28	NA	NA	TRBJ1-5	CASSLFIEYSNQPQHF	TGTGCCAGCAGTTTATTCATCGAGTATAGCAATCAGCCCCAGCATTTT
TRBV30	NA	TRBD1	TRBJ2-7	CAWSRDSLPYEQYF	TGTGCCTGGAGTAGGGACAGCCTCCCCTACGAGCAGTACTTC
TRBV6-5	NA	TRBD2	TRBJ2-7	CASSPGGESSYEQYF	TGTGCCAGCAGTCCCGGGGGGGAGAGCTCCTACGAGCAGTACTTC
TRBV7-8	NA	TRBD2	TRBJ2-1	CASRFLAGSSYNEQFF	TGTGCCAGCAGGTTCCTAGCGGGGAGCTCCTACAATGAGCAGTTCTTC
TRBV14	NA	TRBD2	TRBJ2-7	CASSQDVGLGTYEQYF	TGTGCCAGCAGCCAAGATGTGGGACTAGGAACTTACGAGCAGTACTTC
TRBV5-6	NA	NA	TRBJ2-7	CASTLGHTTYEQYF	TGTGCCAGCACCCTTGGACACACTACCTACGAGCAGTACTTC
TRBV4-1	once	NA	TRBJ2-3	CASSQEVGTDTQYF	TGCGCCAGCAGCCAGGAGGTCGGCACAGATACGCAGTATTTT
TRBV30	few	TRBD1	TRBJ1-4	CACDSLGQSNEKLFF	TGTGCCTGCGACAGCCTGGGACAGAGTAATGAAAAACTGTTTTTT
TRBV6-5	NA	NA	TRBJ2-1	CASSYSMAAEQFF	TGTGCCAGCAGTTACTCGATGGCTGCTGAGCAGTTCTTC
TRBV7-2	NA	TRBD2	TRBJ2-1	CASSHRLAAVVF	TGTGCCAGCAGCCATCGACTAGCGGCCGTGGTCTTC
TRBV19	NA	TRBD1	TRBJ2-7	CASSVGQGAEEQYF	TGTGCCAGTAGTGTGGGACAGGGGGCTGAGGAGCAGTACTTC
TRBV29-1	NA	NA	TRBJ2-7	CSVEEVSGQSYEQYF	TGCAGCGTTGAAGAGGTCTCAGGCCAGTCCTACGAGCAGTACTTC
TRBV6-1	NA	NA	TRBJ1-1	CASKAGTPEAFF	TGTGCCAGCAAAGCGGGGACGCCTGAAGCTTTCTTT
TRBV5-8	NA	NA	TRBJ1-4	CASSLGWAAGGSTNEKLFF	TGTGCCAGCAGCTTGGGTTGGGCCGCAGGAGGTTCAACTAATGAAAAACTGTTTTTT
TRBV6-5	NA	NA	TRBJ2-5	CASSWTNQETQYF	TGTGCCAGCAGCTGGACAAACCAAGAGACCCAGTACTTC
TRBV5-1	NA	NA	TRBJ1-4	CASSPTVQALDEKLFF	TGCGCCAGCAGCCCGACAGTACAGGCTCTCGATGAAAAACTGTTTTTT
TRBV6-5	NA	NA	TRBJ2-1	CAVKTGSNEQFF	TGTGCCGTCAAAACCGGTAGCAATGAGCAGTTCTTC
TRBV7-2	NA	TRBD1	TRBJ2-7	CASSVRGLDYEQYF	TGTGCCAGCAGCGTGAGGGGGCTCGACTACGAGCAGTACTTC
TRBV30	NA	TRBD1	TRBJ2-1	CALGQFNEQFF	TGTGCCTTGGGACAGTTCAATGAGCAGTTCTTC
TRBV7-2	NA	TRBD1	TRBJ2-3	CASSSQTGGRDTQYF	TGTGCCAGCAGCTCGCAGACAGGGGGAAGAGATACGCAGTATTTT
TRBV7-2	NA	TRBD1	TRBJ2-5	CASSADRGYQETQYF	TGTGCCAGCAGCGCGGACAGGGGTTACCAAGAGACCCAGTACTTC
TRBV5-1	NA	NA	TRBJ2-5	CASSLVTGMQETQYF	TGCGCCAGCAGCTTGGTTACAGGGATGCAAGAGACCCAGTACTTC